This T cell receptor (beta chain) was identified during a study of T-cell reconstitution after alpha-beta-depleted transplantation in children. CDR1 is SGHRS and CDR2 is YFSETQ in the germline V gene. J gave up 5 bases and V 5 bases, and 9 bases lay outside the gene matches. There are 15 residues in the CDR3. Using unique molecular identifiers, the investigators prepared the TCRbeta library. Each CDR3 protein is one row after TCRdb ran MiXCR on the PCR reads. The table has about 540,000 distinct CDR3 sequences, about a sixth seen once; the top ten hold 3.3%. The chain carries TRBV5-1 and TRBJ1-4; 7 bases fit TRBD1. This TCR was recovered from a human donor who donated a stem cell graft to a child with acute lymphoblastic leukemia. This specimen was PBMCs from the stem cell graft donor, taken from the stem cell graft. CDR3 sequence reads: CASSREDRPNEKLFF. CDR3 coding DNA: TGCGCCAGCAGTAGGGAGGACAGGCCGAATGAAAAACTGTTTTTT. Full variable domain (outside the CDR3, taken from reference TRBV5-1 and TRBJ1-4): KAGVTQTPRYLIKTRGQQVTLSCSPISGHRSVSWYQQTPGQGLQFLFEYFSETQRNKGNFPGRFSGRQFSNSRSEMNVSTLELGDSALYLCASSREDRPNEKLFFGSGTQLSVL.